The 9 T cell receptor beta chains presented below share a single source sample, sequenced in a study of patients and donors after allogeneic stem cell transplantation (dated by TCRdb to about 2020). Library preparation was by RT-PCR. Sequenced using a NextSeq 550. The public reads were reprocessed in TCRdb via fastp at Q25 and MiXCR, keeping in-frame beta chains. Rows matching on CDR3 protein sequence are summarized as one entry with the most common DNA and genes. This sample comprises around 240,000 distinct CDR3 sequences, around an eighth of them detected only once. The ten largest clones represent more than 9% of the sample. Sequenced: blood, either unsorted or a sorted T cell fraction (not recorded which). These receptors were taken from a human donor who was either an allogeneic HSCT recipient or a stem cell or donor lymphocyte infusion donor (not recorded which). It is not recorded whose cells these are; they may come from a transplant donor.

The chain uses TRBV30 and TRBJ1-2, with a tentative D call TRBD1 (6 bases). The germline CDR1 and CDR2 sequences are GTSNPN and SVGIG (reference sequence). This CDR3 is 13 amino acids long. Trimming took 2 bases from V and 8 from J, leaving 15 bases between them. The CDR3 DNA reads as TGTGCCTGGAGTCCGTTGGCAGGGGAGGGCTACACCTTC. This codes for CAWSPLAGEGYTF. Based on the CDR3 plus reference TRBV30 and TRBJ1-2, the full variable domain is SQTIHQWPATLVQPVGSPLSLECTVEGTSNPNLYWYRQAAGRGLQLLFYSVGIGQISSEVPQNLSASRPQDRQFILSSKKLLLSDSGFYLCAWSPLAGEGYTFGSGTRLTVV.

The chain couples TRBV27 to TRBJ2-2; a weak D match, TRBD2 (6 bases). Deletions cut 3 bases from V and 1 base from J, with 12 bases between. Germline CDR1 reads MNHEY; CDR2 reads SMNVEV (reference sequence). The CDR3 loop spans 16 amino acids. CDR3 nucleotides: TGTGCCAGCAGTTTGGGCGGGGCGAGGAACACCGGGGAGCTGTTTTTT. Its translation is CASSLGGARNTGELFF.

The sample holds a few counts of this clonotype. J is TRBJ2-1 and V is TRBV4-1, with TRBD2 identical over 8 bases. The germline CDR1 and CDR2 sequences are MGHRA and YSYEKL. The length of the CDR3 is 15 residues. With V trimmed by 0 bases and J by 13 bases, 11 bases remained unmatched. The CDR3 region is CASSQEGLVVSPQFF. CDR3 nucleotide sequence: TGCGCCAGCAGCCAAGAGGGACTAGTCGTAAGCCCTCAGTTCTTC.

This clonotype was seen ten or more times. The chain joins TRBV4-2 to TRBJ2-1; TRBD2 aligns across 11 bases. The CDR3 extends over 15 amino acids. V shed 6 bases and J 7 bases; nucleotides not matched to a gene: 8. Germline V CDR1 and CDR2: LGHNA, YNFKEQ. The CDR3 region is CASSIAGGPGNEQFF. As DNA, the CDR3 is TGTGCCAGCAGTATAGCGGGAGGGCCCGGGAATGAGCAGTTCTTC.

This clonotype came up many times. The chain joins TRBV27 to TRBJ1-2; 7 nucleotides agree with TRBD1. J gave up 8 bases and V 0 bases, and 3 bases lay outside the gene matches. The germline V gene has CDR1 MNHEY and CDR2 SMNVEV (reference sequence). This CDR3 has 13 residues. The CDR3, as DNA: TGTGCCAGCAGTTTATCATCCAGGGGGGGCTACACCTTC. Encoded protein: CASSLSSRGGYTF.

The rearrangement links TRBV6-5 to TRBJ2-7, with TRBD2 matching 9 bases. CDR1 is MNHEY and CDR2 is SVGAGI in the germline V gene. CDR3 length: 16 residues. V trimming: 2 bases; J trimming: 2 bases; junction bases outside the gene matches: 7. CDR3 sequence: CASSYVGTSTPYEQYF. DNA of the CDR3: TGTGCCAGCAGTTACGTCGGGACTAGCACCCCCTACGAGCAGTACTTC.

This clonotype has more than one count but fewer than ten. This rearrangement joins TRBV27 to TRBJ1-2, with a weak D call TRBD1 (5 bases). CDR3 length: 14 amino acids. Germline CDR1 and CDR2: MNHEY and SMNVEV (reference sequence). The ends were cut back, 3 bases at V and 8 bases at J, with 16 bases in the middle. The CDR3 DNA is TGTGCCAGCAGTTTCCTCGGGCAGGGAAAGGGCTACACCTTC. Translated, it gives CASSFLGQGKGYTF.

The genes are TRBV3-1 and TRBJ2-3; D may be TRBD1 (6 bases). This CDR3 region has 14 residues. V was trimmed by 1 base and J by 5 bases, leaving 10 bases between them. Germline V gene lookup returns CDR1 LGHDT and CDR2 YNNKEL (reference sequence). DNA for the CDR3: TGTGCCAGCAGCCAAGGGCCCAGGGGAGATACGCAGTATTTT. Protein product: CASSQGPRGDTQYF.

The sample holds a few counts of this clonotype. The CDR3: CASSLGTSENEQFF. The CDR3 coding sequence is TGTGCCAGCAGCCTAGGGACTAGCGAGAATGAGCAGTTCTTC. The J gene is TRBJ2-1, the V gene TRBV7-3; 10 positions match TRBD2. The CDR3 is 14 residues long. After removal of 5 bases from V and 7 bases from J, the junction contained 5 bases not matched to a gene. The germline V gene encodes CDR1 SGHTA and CDR2 FQGTGA.